This T cell receptor (beta chain) was retrieved from a study of CD8 T cells in ankylosing spondylitis. Findings of the study overall: Ankylosing spondylitis blood seemed to carry a telltale TCR beta motif made of under ten highly homologous variants.

TCRdb re-called the 5' RACE reads through MiXCR, storing one row per CDR3 protein. The repertoire includes about 240,000 distinct CDR3 sequences, roughly 8% of them detected once, and approximately 4.8% sits in the top ten. Ten or more counts support this clonotype. No antigen is known for it. This TCR was recovered from a female donor with ankylosing spondylitis or in good health (not recorded which). Sequences were obtained from blood, either unsorted or a sorted T cell fraction (not recorded which).

The DNA for the CDR3 is TGCAGCGTTGAGGGGGACACGGAGGTTGTTGAGACCCAGTACTTC. It encodes CSVEGDTEVVETQYF. J is TRBJ2-5 and V is TRBV29-1; tentative D call: TRBD1 (6 bases). The germline CDR1 and CDR2 sequences are SQVTM and ANQGSEA. Trimming took 3 bases from V and 5 from J, leaving 19 bases between them. The CDR3 sequence is 15 residues long.